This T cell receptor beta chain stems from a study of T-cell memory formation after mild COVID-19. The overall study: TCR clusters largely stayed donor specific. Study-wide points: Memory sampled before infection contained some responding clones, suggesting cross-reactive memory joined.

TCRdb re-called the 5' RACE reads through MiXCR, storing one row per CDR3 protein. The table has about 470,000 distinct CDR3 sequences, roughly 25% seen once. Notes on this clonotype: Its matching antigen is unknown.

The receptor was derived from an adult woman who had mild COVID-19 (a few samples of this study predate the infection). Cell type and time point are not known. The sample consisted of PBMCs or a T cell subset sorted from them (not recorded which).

In nucleotides, the CDR3 is TGCAGTGCCCACCCGGGGACTAGCGGGATGGAGCAGTACTTC. Translating it yields CSAHPGTSGMEQYF. The rearrangement uses TRBV20-1 and TRBJ2-7, with 13 bases matching TRBD2. There are 14 residues in the CDR3. Germline CDR1 is DFQATT and CDR2 is SNEGSKA (reference sequence). After removal of 6 bases from V and 7 bases from J, the junction contained 9 bases not matched to a gene.